A selection of T cell receptor beta chains follows, all from one sample in a study of pediatric ulcerative colitis. Repertoires were generated with immunoSEQ multiplex PCR, while TCRdb's copy carries only in-frame clones and drops some. Altogether about 5,800 clones are present, approximately 89% being singletons, with the ten largest covering under 2%. Sequences were obtained from blood. These receptors all stem from a girl aged 10-17 years who was a control in a study of pediatric ulcerative colitis. The CDR3 runs from the conserved cysteine through the conserved F or W. D genes are given only for firm matches. The listing skips clone size in some rows; elsewhere it reads once, few, many or a size class.

clone size,V gene,J gene,D gene,CDR3 length,CDR3 protein,CDR3 DNA
-,TRBV2,TRBJ1-3,-,17,CASRRVRTASSGNTIYF,TGTGCCAGCAGGAGGGTCAGGACCGCTAGCTCTGGAAACACCATATATTTT
-,TRBV10-3,TRBJ2-7,-,17,CAISESHDRPGTYEQYF,TGTGCCATCAGTGAGTCCCACGACAGGCCAGGGACCTACGAGCAGTACTTC
-,TRBV7-3,TRBJ1-2,-,14,CASSLGRANYGYTF,TGTGCCAGCAGCCTGGGGAGGGCTAACTATGGCTACACCTTC
-,TRBV19,TRBJ2-6,TRBD1,20,CASSIDRWDRGAGGANVLTF,TGTGCCAGTAGTATAGATCGTTGGGACAGGGGAGCTGGTGGGGCCAACGTCCTGACTTTC
-,TRBV27,TRBJ2-7,TRBD1,15,CASSPLGTGRYEQYF,TGTGCCAGCAGCCCTCTAGGGACAGGGCGTTACGAGCAGTACTTC
-,TRBV5-1,TRBJ2-3,-,15,CASSRSGPYTDTQYF,TGCGCCAGCAGCCGAAGTGGGCCCTACACAGATACGCAGTATTTT
-,TRBV28,TRBJ2-7,TRBD1,16,CASRGRDRVETYEQYF,TGTGCCAGCAGGGGCCGGGACAGGGTTGAGACCTACGAGCAGTACTTC
-,TRBV28,TRBJ2-1,-,13,CASSLTTYNEQFF,TGTGCCAGCAGTTTGACAACCTACAATGAGCAGTTCTTC
-,TRBV27,TRBJ2-3,TRBD1,14,CASNPTGSTDTQYF,TGTGCCAGCAATCCGACAGGGTCGACAGATACGCAGTATTTT
few,TRBV6-5,TRBJ2-7,TRBD1,16,CASSSRGGQGAYEQYF,TGTGCCAGCAGTTCAAGGGGGGGACAGGGGGCCTACGAGCAGTACTTC
-,TRBV5-4,TRBJ2-5,-,14,CASSIGQKQETQYF,TGTGCCAGCAGCATCGGACAGAAACAAGAGACCCAGTACTTC
once,TRBV21-1,TRBJ1-1,-,14,CASSKEPETTEAFF,TGTGCCAGCAGCAAGGAGCCGGAAACCACTGAAGCTTTCTTT
-,TRBV10-3,TRBJ2-1,-,14,CAISDGISYNEQFF,TGTGCCATCAGTGACGGGATCTCCTACAATGAGCAGTTCTTC
-,TRBV2,TRBJ1-1,-,14,CASSAEVLNTEAFF,TGTGCCAGCAGCGCGGAGGTATTGAACACTGAAGCTTTCTTT
-,TRBV7-2,TRBJ2-3,-,14,CASRPNRDSDTQYF,TGTGCCAGCAGACCAAACAGGGATTCAGATACGCAGTATTTT
-,TRBV6-6,TRBJ1-5,-,13,CASSSSGMQPQHF,TGTGCCAGCAGTTCCTCGGGAATGCAGCCCCAGCATTTT
once,TRBV5-6,TRBJ1-2,-,15,CASSLGPTGSGGYTF,TGTGCCAGCAGCTTGGGGCCTACAGGATCGGGCGGCTACACCTTC
-,TRBV4-1,TRBJ2-2,-,18,CASRPRHDGGANTGELFF,TGCGCCAGCAGGCCAAGACATGACGGGGGTGCGAACACCGGGGAGCTGTTTTTT
once,TRBV6-5,TRBJ2-1,-,12,CASSSWSNEQFF,TGTGCCAGCAGTTCCTGGTCCAATGAGCAGTTCTTC
-,TRBV5-1,TRBJ2-3,-,18,CASSLDRIQLLSTDTQYF,TGCGCCAGCAGCTTGGACAGGATTCAGCTCCTTAGCACAGATACGCAGTATTTT
-,TRBV5-8,TRBJ1-1,TRBD1,14,CASSVGTGNTEAFF,TGTGCCAGCAGCGTGGGGACAGGGAACACTGAAGCTTTCTTT
-,TRBV5-1,TRBJ1-2,-,19,CASRDIRTPGTQANYGYTF,TGCGCCAGCAGGGATATTCGAACTCCCGGGACTCAAGCTAACTATGGCTACACCTTC
-,TRBV29-1,TRBJ2-1,-,15,CSVEAGHIINNEQFF,TGCAGCGTTGAAGCGGGCCATATAATTAACAATGAGCAGTTCTTC
-,TRBV4-1,TRBJ1-1,-,15,CASSQGRELNTEAFF,TGCGCCAGCAGCCAGGGCAGGGAGCTGAACACTGAAGCTTTCTTT
-,TRBV19,TRBJ1-2,-,13,CASTRAGTFGYTF,TGTGCCAGTACTCGAGCGGGGACCTTTGGCTACACCTTC
-,TRBV28,TRBJ2-1,-,13,CASSLTAYNEQFF,TGTGCCAGCAGTTTAACAGCCTACAATGAGCAGTTCTTC
-,TRBV4-1,TRBJ2-7,TRBD1,13,CASSRTGQGEQYF,TGCGCCAGCAGCCGTACGGGACAGGGCGAGCAGTACTTC
-,TRBV7-2,TRBJ1-3,TRBD1,16,CASSLGTGGSGNTIYF,TGTGCCAGCAGCTTAGGGACAGGGGGATCTGGAAACACCATATATTTT